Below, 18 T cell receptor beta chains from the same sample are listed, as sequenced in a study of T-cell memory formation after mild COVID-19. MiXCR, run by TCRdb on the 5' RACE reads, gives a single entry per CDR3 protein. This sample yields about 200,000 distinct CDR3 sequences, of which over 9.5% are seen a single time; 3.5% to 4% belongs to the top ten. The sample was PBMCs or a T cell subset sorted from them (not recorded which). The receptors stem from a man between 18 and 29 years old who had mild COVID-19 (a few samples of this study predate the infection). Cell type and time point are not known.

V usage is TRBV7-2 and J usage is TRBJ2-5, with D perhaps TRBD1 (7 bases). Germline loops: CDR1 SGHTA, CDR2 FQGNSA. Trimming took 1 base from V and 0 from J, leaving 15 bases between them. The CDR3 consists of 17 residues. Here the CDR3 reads CASSLEGPGGYQETQYF. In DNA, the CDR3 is TGTGCCAGCAGCTTAGAAGGGCCAGGGGGGTACCAAGAGACCCAGTACTTC.

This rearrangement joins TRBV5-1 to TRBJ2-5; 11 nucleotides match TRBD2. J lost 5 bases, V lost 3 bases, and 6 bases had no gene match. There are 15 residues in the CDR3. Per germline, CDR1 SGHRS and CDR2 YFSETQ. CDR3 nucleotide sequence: TGCGCCAGCAGCTGGGGACTAGCGGTCCTCGAGACCCAGTACTTC. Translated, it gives CASSWGLAVLETQYF.

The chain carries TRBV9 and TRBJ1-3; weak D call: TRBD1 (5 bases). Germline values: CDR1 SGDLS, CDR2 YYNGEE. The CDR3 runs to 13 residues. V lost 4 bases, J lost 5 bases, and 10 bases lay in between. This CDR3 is CASSPRQRNTIYF. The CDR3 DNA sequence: TGTGCCAGCAGCCCGCGACAGAGAAACACCATATATTTT.

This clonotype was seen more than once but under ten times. The DNA for the CDR3 is TGTGCCAGCACCGAAAAGTACGAGCAGTACGTC. The encoded protein is CASTEKYEQYV. The chain carries TRBV2 and TRBJ2-7; no clear D. CDR1 SNHLY and CDR2 FYNNEI come from the germline V gene. The CDR3 has 11 residues. Trimming stripped 7 bases from V and 4 bases from J, with 8 bases between.

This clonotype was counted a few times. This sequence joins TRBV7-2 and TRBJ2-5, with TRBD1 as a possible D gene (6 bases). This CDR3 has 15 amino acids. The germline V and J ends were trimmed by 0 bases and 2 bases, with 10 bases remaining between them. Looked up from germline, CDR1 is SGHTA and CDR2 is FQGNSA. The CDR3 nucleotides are TGTGCCAGCAGCTTAGCCGACAGGAAACAAGAGACCCAGTACTTC. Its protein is CASSLADRKQETQYF.

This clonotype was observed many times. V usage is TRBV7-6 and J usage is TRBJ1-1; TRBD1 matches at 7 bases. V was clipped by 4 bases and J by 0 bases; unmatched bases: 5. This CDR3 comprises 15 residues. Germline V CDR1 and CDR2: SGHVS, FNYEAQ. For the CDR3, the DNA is TGTGCCAGCAGCTCCAGACAGGGTATGAACACTGAAGCTTTCTTT. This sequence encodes CASSSRQGMNTEAFF.

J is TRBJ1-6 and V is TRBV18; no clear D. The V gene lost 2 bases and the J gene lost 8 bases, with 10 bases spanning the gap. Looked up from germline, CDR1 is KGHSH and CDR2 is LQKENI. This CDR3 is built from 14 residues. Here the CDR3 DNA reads TGTGCCAGCTCACCAAACCAGGACTATTCACCCCTCCACTTT. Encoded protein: CASSPNQDYSPLHF.

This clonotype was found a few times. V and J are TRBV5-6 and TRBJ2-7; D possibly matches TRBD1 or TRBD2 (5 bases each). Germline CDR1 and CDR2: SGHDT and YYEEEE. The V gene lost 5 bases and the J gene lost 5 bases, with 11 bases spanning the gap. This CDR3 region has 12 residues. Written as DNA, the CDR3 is TGTGCCAGCAGGCTGGGGCGGGACGAGCAGTACGTC. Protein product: CASRLGRDEQYV.

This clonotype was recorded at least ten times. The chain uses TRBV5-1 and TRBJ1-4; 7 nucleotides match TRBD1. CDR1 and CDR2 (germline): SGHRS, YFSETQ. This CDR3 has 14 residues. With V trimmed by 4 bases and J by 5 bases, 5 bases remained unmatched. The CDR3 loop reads CASSPGTENEKLFF. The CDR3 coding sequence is TGCGCCAGCAGCCCCGGGACAGAAAATGAAAAACTGTTTTTT. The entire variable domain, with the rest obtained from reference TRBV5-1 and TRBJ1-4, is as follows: KAGVTQTPRYLIKTRGQQVTLSCSPISGHRSVSWYQQTPGQGLQFLFEYFSETQRNKGNFPGRFSGRQFSNSRSEMNVSTLELGDSALYLCASSPGTENEKLFFGSGTQLSVL.

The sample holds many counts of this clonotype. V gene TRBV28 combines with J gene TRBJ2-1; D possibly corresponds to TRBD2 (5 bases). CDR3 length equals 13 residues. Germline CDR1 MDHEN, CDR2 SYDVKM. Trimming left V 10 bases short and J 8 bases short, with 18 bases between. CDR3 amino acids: CAISRGFRDEQFF. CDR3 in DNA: TGTGCCATCTCGCGAGGGTTTCGCGATGAGCAGTTCTTC.

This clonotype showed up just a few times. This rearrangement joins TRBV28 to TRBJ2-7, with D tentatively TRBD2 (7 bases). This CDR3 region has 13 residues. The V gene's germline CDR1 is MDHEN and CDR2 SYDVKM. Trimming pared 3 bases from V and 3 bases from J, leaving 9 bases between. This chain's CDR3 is CASSLGGGYEQYV. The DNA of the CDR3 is TGTGCCAGCAGTTTGGGAGGGGGCTACGAGCAGTACGTC.

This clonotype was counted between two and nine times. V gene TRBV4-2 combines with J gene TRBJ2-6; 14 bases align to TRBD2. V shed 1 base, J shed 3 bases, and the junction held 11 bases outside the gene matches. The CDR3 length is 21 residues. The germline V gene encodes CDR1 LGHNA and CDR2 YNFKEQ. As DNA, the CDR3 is TGTGCCAGCAGCCAAGTAGGAGGACTAGCGGGGGGCCGGGTTGGGGCCAACGTCCTGACTTTC. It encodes CASSQVGGLAGGRVGANVLTF.

CDR3 sequence reads: CASSPATGRGTEAFF. Here the CDR3 DNA reads TGTGCCAGCAGCCCGGCTACAGGGAGGGGCACTGAAGCTTTCTTT. The V and J genes are TRBV7-9 and TRBJ1-1; possible D gene TRBD1, 6 bases. The CDR3 has 15 amino acids. Between the trimmed V and J ends, which lost 5 bases and 4 bases, there was a span of 17 bases. From germline, CDR1 is SEHNR and CDR2 FQNEAQ (reference sequence).

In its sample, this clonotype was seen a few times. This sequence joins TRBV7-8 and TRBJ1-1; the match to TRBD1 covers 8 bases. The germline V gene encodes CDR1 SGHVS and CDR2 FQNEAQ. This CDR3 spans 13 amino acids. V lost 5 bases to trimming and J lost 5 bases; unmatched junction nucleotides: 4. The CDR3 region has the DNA TGTGCCAGCAGCCTCCGGACAGGGACTGAAGCTTTCTTT. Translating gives CASSLRTGTEAFF.

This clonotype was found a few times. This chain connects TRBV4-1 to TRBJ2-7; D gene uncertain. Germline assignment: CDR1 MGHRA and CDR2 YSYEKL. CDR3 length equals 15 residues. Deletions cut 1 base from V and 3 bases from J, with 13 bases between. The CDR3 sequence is CASSQASDGVYEQYF. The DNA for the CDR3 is TGCGCCAGCAGCCAAGCCTCGGATGGGGTCTACGAGCAGTACTTC.

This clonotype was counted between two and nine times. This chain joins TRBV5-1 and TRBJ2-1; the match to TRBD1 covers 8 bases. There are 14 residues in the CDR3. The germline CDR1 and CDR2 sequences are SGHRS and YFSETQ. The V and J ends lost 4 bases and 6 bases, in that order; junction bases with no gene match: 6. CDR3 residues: CASSRDRPSNEQFF. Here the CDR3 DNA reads TGCGCCAGCAGCCGGGACAGGCCTTCCAATGAGCAGTTCTTC.

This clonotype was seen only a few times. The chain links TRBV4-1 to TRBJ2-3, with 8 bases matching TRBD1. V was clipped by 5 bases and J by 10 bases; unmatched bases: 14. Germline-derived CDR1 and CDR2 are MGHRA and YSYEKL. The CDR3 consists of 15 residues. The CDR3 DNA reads TGCGCCAGCAGCAAGGTACAGGGGGTTGGGGTTGCGCAGTATTTT. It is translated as CASSKVQGVGVAQYF.

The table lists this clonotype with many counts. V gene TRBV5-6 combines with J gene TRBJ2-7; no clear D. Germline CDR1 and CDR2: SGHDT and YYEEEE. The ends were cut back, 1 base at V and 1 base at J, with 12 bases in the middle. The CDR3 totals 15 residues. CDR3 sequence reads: CASSLWDAASYEQYV. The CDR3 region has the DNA TGTGCCAGCAGCTTGTGGGATGCGGCGTCCTACGAGCAGTACGTC.